Listed here are 12 T cell receptor beta chains from one sample, sequenced in a study of T cells in women clearing cervical HPV infection. Generated by immunoSEQ multiplex PCR, the TCRdb table keeps only in-frame clones and is missing some. The table counts 25,000 to 30,000 clones; around 21% lies in the top ten. The sequenced sample was blood buffy coat. These receptors originate from a woman aged 18-70 years with a cervical HPV16 infection that either progressed to CIN3+ or cleared (not recorded which).

A remark on this clone: The read terminates 3 residues ahead of where the CDR3 ends, so the germline J gene completes it. The chain recombines TRBV10-3 with TRBJ2-3, with TRBD1 identical over 9 bases. Trimming took 8 bases from V and 0 from J; bases not matched to a gene: 6. The CDR3 spans 15 residues. The germline V gene encodes CDR1 ENHRY and CDR2 SYGVKD. The CDR3 DNA, read in part, is TGTGCCATCGGGGACAGGGATTCTAGCACAGATACG. It is translated as CAIGDRDSSTDT. The complete CDR3 sequence is CAIGDRDSSTDTQYF.

On this clone: The read comes to an end 3 residues before the CDR3 does, leaving the germline J gene to fill in the end. The chain joins TRBV4-2 to TRBJ2-3; TRBD2 aligns across 13 bases. In germline, CDR1 is LGHNA, CDR2 YNFKEQ. The CDR3 sequence is 16 residues long. The ends lost 4 bases at V and 2 bases at J; junction bases unmatched: 3. Partial CDR3 DNA: TGTGCCAGCAGCCCAGGGACTAGCGGGAACACAGATACG. This translates into CASSPGTSGNTDT. The CDR3 reads in full as CASSPGTSGNTDTQYF.

Incomplete CDR3 DNA: TGTGCCAGCAGTCCCCCAGGTTACGAG. This translates into CASSPPGYE. The CDR3 in its entirety is CASSPPGYEQYF. V is TRBV28 and J is TRBJ2-7; D remains unclear. The observed sequence ends 3 residues before the CDR3 terminus, with the missing tail filled in from the germline J gene. CDR1 is MDHEN, CDR2 SYDVKM, per germline. Deletions cut 5 bases from V and 4 bases from J, with 9 bases between. There are 12 residues in the CDR3.

Regarding this clone: The CDR3 extends 3 residues past the end of the read, so its final part is completed from the germline J gene. The J gene is TRBJ1-1, the V gene TRBV5-5, with D possibly matching TRBD1 (6 bases). V gave up 2 bases and J gave up 5 bases, with 13 bases separating them. Per germline, CDR1 SGHKS and CDR2 YYEKEE (reference sequence). The CDR3 has 14 amino acids. CDR3 protein: CASSFWTDLTEAFF. CDR3 DNA, as far as it was read: TGTGCCAGCAGCTTCTGGACAGACTTAACTGAA. The full variable domain, in which reference TRBV5-5 and TRBJ1-1 provide the parts outside the CDR3, is DAGVTQSPTHLIKTRGQQVTLRCSPISGHKSVSWYQQVLGQGPQFIFQYYEKEERGRGNFPDRFSARQFPNYSSELNVNALLLGDSALYLCASSFWTDLTEAFFGQGTRLTVV.

As concerns this clone: The read stops 3 residues short of the end of the CDR3; the missing end is completed from the germline J gene. The gene calls are TRBV2 and TRBJ2-1; 12 positions match TRBD2. CDR3 length: 15 residues. The germline CDR1 and CDR2 sequences are SNHLY and FYNNEI. V gave up 5 bases and J gave up 7 bases; unmatched junction bases: 6. The sequenced part of the CDR3 DNA is TGTGCCAGCAGTCGGACTAGCGGGAAAAGAAATGAG. Translating it yields CASSRTSGKRNE. The entire CDR3 reads CASSRTSGKRNEQFF.

On this clone: The CDR3 end lies 3 residues beyond the end of the read and is filled in from the germline J gene. This chain uses TRBV5-1 with TRBJ2-5; D perhaps matches TRBD2 (6 bases). Germline V CDR1 and CDR2: SGHRS, YFSETQ. V gave up 2 bases and J gave up 3 bases, with 14 bases separating them. There are 15 residues in the CDR3. The CDR3 reads CASSLNRRVEETQYF. CDR3 DNA, as far as it was read: TGCGCCAGCAGCTTAAACAGGAGGGTCGAAGAGACC. The variable domain in full, completed from reference TRBV5-1 and TRBJ2-5, reads KAGVTQTPRYLIKTRGQQVTLSCSPISGHRSVSWYQQTPGQGLQFLFEYFSETQRNKGNFPGRFSGRQFSNSRSEMNVSTLELGDSALYLCASSLNRRVEETQYFGPGTRLLVL.

About this clone: The read falls 3 residues short of the CDR3 end, and the missing part is taken from the germline J gene. This sequence joins TRBV10-3 and TRBJ1-2, with 9 nucleotides matching TRBD1. Losses at the gene ends were 0 bases for V and 5 bases for J; bases not matched to a gene: 1. This CDR3 has 14 amino acids. The germline CDR1 and CDR2 sequences are ENHRY and SYGVKD. The sequenced CDR3 bases are TGTGCCATCAGTGAGTCGACAGGGGGGTATGGC. Its translation: CAISESTGGYG. The CDR3 in full is CAISESTGGYGYTF.

A remark on this clone: The sequenced fragment ends 3 residues before the CDR3 boundary, so the rest is inferred from the germline J gene. This chain uses TRBV7-6 with TRBJ2-3; 14 bases map to TRBD2. V lost 4 bases to trimming and J lost 5 bases; unmatched junction nucleotides: 11. The V gene's germline CDR1 is SGHVS and CDR2 FNYEAQ. The CDR3 has 18 residues. The CDR3 is CASSSIRGLAGVGDTQYF. The sequenced CDR3 bases are TGTGCCAGCAGCTCAATACGGGGACTAGCGGGAGTTGGAGATACG.

Comment on this clone: The observed sequence ends 3 residues before the CDR3 terminus, with the missing tail filled in from the germline J gene. The genes are TRBV7-8 and TRBJ2-3; possibly TRBD2 for D (5 bases). Trimming took 4 bases from V and 6 from J, leaving 11 bases between them. Germline V gene data show CDR1 as SGHVS and CDR2 as FQNEAQ. CDR3 length equals 13 residues. Partial CDR3 DNA: TGTGCCAGCAGCTACGGGGTGGACGATACG. Amino acids: CASSYGVDDT. The complete CDR3 protein is CASSYGVDDTQYF.

Worth noting for this clone: The DNA ends 3 residues before the CDR3 does, and the rest of the CDR3 is filled in from the germline J gene. The chain employs TRBV19 and TRBJ1-1; TRBD1 agrees at 11 bases. The V gene's germline CDR1 is LNHDA and CDR2 SQIVND (reference sequence). The V gene end was trimmed by 5 bases and the J gene end by 0 bases; junction bases not matched to a gene: 2. The CDR3 is 15 residues long. The sequenced part of the CDR3 DNA is TGTGCCAGTAGTTCGGACAGGGGGCTGAACACTGAA. It yields the protein CASSSDRGLNTE. The whole CDR3 sequence reads CASSSDRGLNTEAFF.

About this clone: The DNA ends 3 residues before the CDR3 does, and the rest of the CDR3 is filled in from the germline J gene. V gene TRBV20-1 combines with J gene TRBJ2-3; the D gene is possibly TRBD1 (5 bases). The CDR3 runs 13 residues. Trimming took off 1 base at V and 4 bases at J, with 9 bases between the two ends. Germline lookup yields CDR1 DFQATT and CDR2 SNEGSKA (reference sequence). Partial CDR3 DNA: TGCAGTGCTAGAGTCAGGGATCCAGATACG. It specifies CSARVRDPDT. The full-length CDR3 reads as CSARVRDPDTQYF.

Of note for this clone: The read ends 3 residues before the CDR3 terminus; that terminus is restored from the germline J gene. The chain recombines TRBV30 with TRBJ2-7; TRBD2 might be the D (5 bases). CDR1 and CDR2 from the germline V gene are GTSNPN and SVGIG (reference sequence). This CDR3 comprises 13 residues. V was cut by 5 bases and J by 3 bases, with 14 bases left in between. The CDR3 loop reads CAWGPAVLYEQYF. Partial CDR3 DNA: TGTGCCTGGGGACCAGCGGTCCTCTACGAG.